Sequencing of this T cell receptor (beta chain) was carried out in a study of blood T cell repertoires in COVID-19. Turning to the study itself: Material from acute and convalescent COVID-19 was sourced from the United States, Italy and Spain. Nucleic acid was either cDNA or gDNA, and it came from T cells, B-cell-depleted T cells, or PBMCs.

CDR3 length: 14 amino acids. The J segment lost 6 bases and the V segment lost 3 bases, leaving 7 bases of the junction unmatched. Germline loops: CDR1 KGHSH, CDR2 LQKENI. Original processing notes: It was from reference gene primer amplification that nucleated cell counts were estimated. Profiled with immunoSEQ multiplex PCR; TCRdb holds only in-frame clones, not every one. D and trimming come from the DNA, and the V and J calls and clone size come from that table. Here the sample spans approximately 170,000 clones, 80% to 90% being singletons. Sequenced sample: peripheral blood. This sequence joins TRBV18 and TRBJ1-2; 7 nucleotides line up with TRBD1. The receptor was derived from a man younger than 30 with active or convalescent COVID-19. The chain's CDR3 is CASSPGQAQDGYTF. CDR3 DNA sequence: TGTGCCAGCTCACCCGGACAGGCCCAAGATGGCTACACCTTC.